The 30 T cell receptor beta chains below all came from one sample that was sequenced in a study of T cells in Graves' hyperthyroidism and ophthalmopathy. The TCR beta CDR3 regions underwent amplification using RNA transcripts as the source. With the HTBI primer set, the TCR CDR3 went through a first round of RT-PCR. TCRdb reprocessed the multiplex PCR reads with MiXCR, giving one entry per CDR3 protein. This sample yields about 400,000 distinct CDR3 sequences, of which over 11% are seen a single time; over 25% belongs to the top ten. Sequencing input: blood. The receptor set was obtained from a man aged 50 to 60 with Graves' ophthalmopathy.

This clonotype was recorded at least ten times. The V call is TRBV7-9, the J call TRBJ2-7; no definite D call. Germline CDR1 is SEHNR and CDR2 is FQNEAQ (reference sequence). Trimming cost V 0 bases and J 2 bases, with 8 bases left between them. The CDR3 consists of 14 residues. CDR3: CASSLALRPYEQYF. The DNA of the CDR3 is TGTGCCAGCAGCTTAGCGCTCAGACCCTACGAGCAGTACTTC.

This clonotype was recorded a few times. V gene TRBV6-2 or TRBV6-3 combines with J gene TRBJ2-2, with no clear D. This CDR3 has 15 residues. CDR1 and CDR2 from the germline V gene are MNHEY and SVGEGT. V was shortened by 4 bases and J by 5 bases, with 14 bases between the two germline ends. CDR3: CASSFSGRSTGELFF. The CDR3 nucleotides are TGTGCCAGCAGTTTTTCGGGCAGGAGTACCGGGGAGCTGTTTTTT.

This chain links TRBV18 with TRBJ2-6; D is unresolved. Germline V CDR1 and CDR2: KGHSH, LQKENI. The V and J ends lost 2 bases and 0 bases respectively, with 11 bases between them. The CDR3 is made up of 17 amino acids. The CDR3 bases are TGTGCCAGCTCACCAATCTACGACACCTCTGGGGCCAACGTCCTGACTTTC. This gives the protein CASSPIYDTSGANVLTF.

This clonotype was seen ten or more times. The chain joins TRBV18 to TRBJ2-7, with a possible D match to TRBD2 (5 bases). The CDR3 has 12 amino acids. The germline V gene encodes CDR1 KGHSH and CDR2 LQKENI. V dropped 4 bases and J dropped 7 bases, with 11 bases sitting between them. This CDR3 is CASSHRGGEQYF. The CDR3 DNA reads as TGTGCCAGCTCACACAGAGGAGGTGAGCAGTACTTC.

This clonotype was observed many times. The chain is built from TRBV9 and TRBJ1-1, with D maybe TRBD1 (5 bases). V was trimmed by 2 bases and J by 0 bases, leaving 8 bases between them. Per germline, CDR1 SGDLS and CDR2 YYNGEE. This CDR3 contains 14 residues. The CDR3 bases are TGTGCCAGCAGCGTTGCAGGGATGAACACTGAAGCTTTCTTT. Residues: CASSVAGMNTEAFF.

The rearrangement joins TRBV29-1 to TRBJ2-6, with D possibly TRBD2 on 6 matching bases. Germline values: CDR1 SQVTM, CDR2 ANQGSEA. Trimming removed 4 bases from V and 0 bases from J, with 19 bases in between. CDR3 length: 18 residues. The CDR3, as DNA: TGCAGCGTTGTCACCCCAGGAGGGGTCGGCTCTGGGGCCAACGTCCTGACTTTC. This sequence encodes CSVVTPGGVGSGANVLTF.

V usage is TRBV20-1 and J usage is TRBJ1-6; the D gene is possibly TRBD1 (6 bases). CDR1 and CDR2 (germline): DFQATT, SNEGSKA (reference sequence). V gave up 5 bases and J gave up 7 bases, with 21 bases separating them. CDR3 length: 16 amino acids. CDR3 residues: CSADSTAGARNSPLHF. Written as DNA, the CDR3 is TGCAGTGCTGACTCAACTGCAGGGGCGAGGAATTCACCCCTCCACTTT.

The chain joins TRBV10-3 to TRBJ2-5, with D perhaps TRBD2 (5 bases). The germline CDR1 and CDR2 sequences are ENHRY and SYGVKD. The V and J ends lost 4 bases and 2 bases respectively, with 11 bases between them. The CDR3 is made up of 14 amino acids. The CDR3 sequence is CAISAARRQETQYF. The CDR3 DNA sequence: TGTGCCATCAGTGCAGCACGGAGGCAAGAGACCCAGTACTTC.

CDR3 amino acids: CASSTLATNEKLFF. In nucleotides, the CDR3 is TGTGCCAGCAGTACCCTTGCAACTAATGAAAAACTGTTTTTT. The J gene is TRBJ1-4, the V gene TRBV11-1; D ambiguous. CDR3 length equals 14 residues. With 6 bases removed from V and 0 bases from J, the gap between germline ends came to 8 bases. The germline V gene encodes CDR1 SGHAT and CDR2 FQDESV (reference sequence).

This clonotype was seen ten or more times. This chain uses TRBV30 with TRBJ1-4; 7 nucleotides align to TRBD1. Germline lookup yields CDR1 GTSNPN and CDR2 SVGIG (reference sequence). After removal of 5 bases from V and 5 bases from J, the junction contained 8 bases not matched to a gene. The CDR3 loop spans 14 amino acids. The CDR3 sequence: CAWGKRTGNEKLFF. The CDR3 coding sequence is TGTGCCTGGGGAAAAAGGACAGGAAATGAAAAACTGTTTTTT.

At least ten counts were recorded for this clonotype. The chain joins TRBV2 to TRBJ2-5; tentatively, D is TRBD1 (6 bases). The V gene lost 3 bases and the J gene lost 5 bases, with 10 bases spanning the gap. The length of the CDR3 is 13 residues. Per germline, CDR1 SNHLY and CDR2 FYNNEI. Here the CDR3 reads CASSDRGRETQYF. The CDR3 coding sequence is TGTGCCAGCAGTGACAGGGGCAGGGAGACCCAGTACTTC.

This clonotype came up many times. CDR3 in DNA: TGTGCCAGCAGTTACTTGAAGTTTAACTCAGTATCTGAAGCTTTCTTT. Translation gives CASSYLKFNSVSEAFF. This chain uses TRBV6-6 with TRBJ1-1; D remains unclear. V gave up 1 base and J gave up 6 bases, with 18 bases separating them. This CDR3 comprises 16 residues. CDR1 and CDR2 (germline): MNHNY, SVGAGI (reference sequence).

This clonotype was picked up many times. The chain combines TRBV20-1 with TRBJ2-7; tentatively, D is TRBD1 or TRBD2 (5 bases each). Trimming left V 1 base short and J 3 bases short, with 10 bases between. The CDR3 contains 13 residues. CDR1 is DFQATT, CDR2 SNEGSKA, per germline (reference sequence). The CDR3 reads CSARAGADYEQYF. The CDR3 nucleotides are TGCAGTGCTAGAGCCGGGGCAGACTACGAGCAGTACTTC.

V usage is TRBV7-8 and J usage is TRBJ2-5, with TRBD2 matching over 8 bases. This CDR3 spans 14 amino acids. V was pared by 8 bases and J by 7 bases, with 12 bases of the junction left unmatched. Germline-derived CDR1 and CDR2 are SGHVS and FQNEAQ. The CDR3 here is CASGGAGVFGTQYF. CDR3 nucleotide sequence: TGTGCCAGCGGGGGAGCGGGAGTTTTCGGGACCCAGTACTTC.

This clonotype occurred many times. This chain connects TRBV12-3 or TRBV12-4 to TRBJ1-6; D not certain. The CDR3 is 15 residues long. The germline V and J ends were trimmed by 2 bases and 7 bases, with 12 bases remaining between them. CDR3 sequence (DNA): TGTGCCAGCAGTTTATGGTTAGGGTGGAATTCACCCCTCCACTTT. This codes for CASSLWLGWNSPLHF.

This clonotype was recorded a few times. The chain's CDR3 is CSVEGTVGHEQYF. In DNA, the CDR3 is TGCAGCGTAGAGGGGACAGTTGGGCACGAGCAGTACTTC. The rearrangement links TRBV29-1 to TRBJ2-7, with 7 bases fitting TRBD1. V shed 6 bases and J 5 bases; nucleotides not matched to a gene: 10. This CDR3 contains 13 residues. Germline V gene lookup returns CDR1 SQVTM and CDR2 ANQGSEA.

This clonotype was detected ten times or more. The J gene is TRBJ2-7, the V gene TRBV9, with no clear D. Trimming left V 0 bases short and J 2 bases short, with 9 bases between. The CDR3 length is 14 residues. Germline V CDR1 and CDR2: SGDLS, YYNGEE. The CDR3 reads CASSVGLVAYEQYF. DNA of the CDR3: TGTGCCAGCAGCGTAGGGCTAGTGGCCTACGAGCAGTACTTC. Supplemented by reference TRBV9 and TRBJ2-7, the full variable domain reads DSGVTQTPKHLITATGQRVTLRCSPRSGDLSVYWYQQSLDQGLQFLIQYYNGEERAKGNILERFSAQQFPDLHSELNLSSLELGDSALYFCASSVGLVAYEQYFGPGTRLTVT.

This clonotype has a handful of counts. V gene TRBV2 combines with J gene TRBJ1-1, with 7 bases identical to TRBD1. CDR1 is SNHLY and CDR2 is FYNNEI in the germline V gene. V was pared by 3 bases and J by 7 bases, with 8 bases of the junction left unmatched. The CDR3 sequence is 14 residues long. The CDR3 DNA sequence: TGTGCCAGCAGTGACGGGCAGGGGGGTTTTGAAGCTTTCTTT. It specifies CASSDGQGGFEAFF.

This clonotype was picked up many times. The genes are TRBV18 and TRBJ1-4; unclear D gene. V lost 0 bases, J lost 8 bases, and 4 bases lay in between. The CDR3 extends over 12 amino acids. Germline V lookup: CDR1 KGHSH, CDR2 LQKENI. CDR3 sequence reads: CASSPPGEKLFF. The CDR3 DNA is TGTGCCAGCTCACCACCGGGAGAAAAACTGTTTTTT.

The CDR3 DNA sequence: TGCAGTGCTATAGACGGACAGGCACTAGGGGTCAACGGAGCTTTCTTT. Translation gives CSAIDGQALGVNGAFF. The chain employs TRBV20-1 and TRBJ1-1; 7 nucleotides line up with TRBD1. Germline assignment: CDR1 DFQATT and CDR2 SNEGSKA (reference sequence). After removal of 4 bases from V and 10 bases from J, the junction contained 21 bases not matched to a gene. This CDR3 is 16 amino acids long.

The chain links TRBV5-1 to TRBJ1-2; 7 nucleotides line up with TRBD1. CDR1 and CDR2 (germline): SGHRS, YFSETQ. This CDR3 comprises 13 residues. V shed 7 bases, J shed 6 bases, and the junction held 9 bases outside the gene matches. The CDR3 is CASRFRGADGYTF. The CDR3 coding sequence is TGCGCCAGCCGATTCAGGGGGGCTGATGGCTACACCTTC.

This rearrangement joins TRBV20-1 to TRBJ2-1; 9 nucleotides line up with TRBD2. Germline CDR1 reads DFQATT; CDR2 reads SNEGSKA (reference sequence). The length of the CDR3 is 18 residues. V trimming: 2 bases; J trimming: 4 bases; junction bases outside the gene matches: 15. The CDR3 here is CSARPLRGSGRVYNEQFF. The DNA of the CDR3 is TGCAGTGCTAGACCCCTACGGGGTAGCGGGAGAGTTTACAATGAGCAGTTCTTC.

In this sample, this clonotype turned up many times. This rearrangement joins TRBV7-9 to TRBJ2-2, with TRBD1 matching 7 bases. J gave up 3 bases and V 8 bases, and 9 bases lay outside the gene matches. Germline-derived CDR1 and CDR2 are SEHNR and FQNEAQ (reference sequence). The CDR3 consists of 15 residues. CDR3 residues: CASRDRVQDTGELFF. CDR3 bases: TGTGCCAGCCGAGACAGGGTTCAGGACACCGGGGAGCTGTTTTTT.

Ten or more counts support this clonotype. V is TRBV2 and J is TRBJ2-1; the D call may be TRBD1 or TRBD2 (5 bases each). Germline CDR1 and CDR2: SNHLY and FYNNEI. V lost 1 base, J lost 10 bases, and 17 bases lay in between. This CDR3 spans 15 amino acids. The CDR3 loop reads CASSEGGTPLAEQFF. The DNA of the CDR3 is TGTGCCAGCAGTGAAGGGGGGACCCCTCTTGCCGAGCAGTTCTTC.

This chain connects TRBV19 to TRBJ2-2; perhaps TRBD2 as D (6 bases). V was trimmed by 3 bases and J by 4 bases, leaving 21 bases between them. The CDR3 covers 18 residues. Germline V gene data show CDR1 as LNHDA and CDR2 as SQIVND (reference sequence). Here the CDR3 DNA reads TGTGCCAGTAGTATGCGTGGCACGGGACTTGAACCCACCGGGGAGCTGTTTTTT. Its translation is CASSMRGTGLEPTGELFF.

This clonotype was observed many times. The chain recombines TRBV20-1 with TRBJ1-2; D not certain. V was shortened by 0 bases and J by 1 base, with 6 bases between the two germline ends. This CDR3 is 13 amino acids long. Germline V gene data show CDR1 as DFQATT and CDR2 as SNEGSKA (reference sequence). In nucleotides, the CDR3 is TGCAGTGCTAGAGACTCTGGTAACTATGGCTACACCTTC. Its protein product is CSARDSGNYGYTF.

About this clonotype itself: The junction does not match germline at one end; this may be a read error. The chain joins TRBV20-1 to TRBJ1-2; D is perhaps TRBD1 (5 bases). Germline CDR1 and CDR2: DFQATT and SNEGSKA (reference sequence). The CDR3 has 13 amino acids. The CDR3 bases are TGCAGGGCTAGCACCGGGGGGGGGAATGGCTACACCTTC. Its protein product is CRASTGGGNGYTF.

At least ten counts were recorded for this clonotype. J is TRBJ2-7 and V is TRBV18; no firm D call. V lost 5 bases, J lost 0 bases, and 11 bases lay in between. The CDR3 runs to 14 residues. Germline assignment: CDR1 KGHSH and CDR2 LQKENI. CDR3 in DNA: TGTGCCAGCTCATCCAATCGGGCCTCCTACGAGCAGTACTTC. Its protein product is CASSSNRASYEQYF.

The rearrangement links TRBV20-1 to TRBJ1-2; 11 bases are a match to TRBD1. This CDR3 is built from 13 residues. The ends lost 5 bases at V and 3 bases at J; junction bases unmatched: 2. Germline CDR1 is DFQATT and CDR2 is SNEGSKA (reference sequence). The CDR3 DNA sequence: TGCAGTGCTGGGGGACAGGGGGACTATGGCTACACCTTC. Translation gives CSAGGQGDYGYTF.

This clonotype came up many times. This sequence joins TRBV20-1 and TRBJ1-5, with TRBD1 identical over 8 bases. Germline V gives CDR1 DFQATT, CDR2 SNEGSKA (reference sequence). The V segment lost 6 bases and the J segment 2 bases; nucleotides outside the gene matches: 6. The CDR3 covers 14 residues. CDR3 residues: CSAPDRVGNQPQHF. The CDR3 bases are TGCAGTGCCCCGGACAGGGTCGGCAATCAGCCCCAGCATTTT.